The source of this T cell receptor beta chain is a study of blood T cell repertoires in COVID-19. TCRdb keeps only in-frame clones here, not all; method: immunoSEQ multiplex PCR. In the table there are about 30,000 clones, approximately 88% of which are singletons. This CDR3 has 14 amino acids. The V gene end was trimmed by 2 bases and the J gene end by 8 bases; junction bases not matched to a gene: 8. Germline V gives CDR1 SEHNR, CDR2 FQNEAQ (reference sequence). This clone has a handful of counts. The sample taken for sequencing was peripheral blood. The V gene is TRBV7-9, the J gene TRBJ1-2, with 7 nucleotides matching TRBD1. This clonotype was obtained from a man in his fifties or sixties with active COVID-19. The CDR3 reads CASSLRETGRGYTF. CDR3 DNA sequence: TGTGCCAGCAGCTTAAGGGAGACAGGGAGAGGCTACACCTTC.